This TCR beta chain was sequenced in a study of blood T cell repertoires in COVID-19. Overall study: COVID-19 samples from acute and convalescent phases originated in the United States, Italy and Spain. PBMCs, B-cell-depleted T cells, or T cells were the source of the cDNA or gDNA that made up the material.

How the authors handled the data: Reference gene primer amplification in the assay estimated nucleated cell counts. Only in-frame clones appear in the TCRdb table, and some are missing; sequencing was by immunoSEQ multiplex PCR. V, J and clone size reflect that table, while D and trimming were determined from the DNA. The data contain about 230,000 clones, 75% to 85% of them seen just once; the ten biggest clones take up about 8%. The CDR3 loop spans 16 amino acids. V was clipped by 5 bases and J by 0 bases, with 16 bases between them. Per germline, CDR1 MNHNY and CDR2 SVGAGI (reference sequence). The clonotype comes from a woman in her 50s with acute or convalescent COVID-19. The sequencing input was peripheral blood. V usage is TRBV6-6 and J usage is TRBJ1-2; D may be TRBD1 (5 bases). For the CDR3, the DNA is TGTGCCAGCAGTCGACTAACAGGAAAAGCTAACTATGGCTACACCTTC. This translates into CASSRLTGKANYGYTF.